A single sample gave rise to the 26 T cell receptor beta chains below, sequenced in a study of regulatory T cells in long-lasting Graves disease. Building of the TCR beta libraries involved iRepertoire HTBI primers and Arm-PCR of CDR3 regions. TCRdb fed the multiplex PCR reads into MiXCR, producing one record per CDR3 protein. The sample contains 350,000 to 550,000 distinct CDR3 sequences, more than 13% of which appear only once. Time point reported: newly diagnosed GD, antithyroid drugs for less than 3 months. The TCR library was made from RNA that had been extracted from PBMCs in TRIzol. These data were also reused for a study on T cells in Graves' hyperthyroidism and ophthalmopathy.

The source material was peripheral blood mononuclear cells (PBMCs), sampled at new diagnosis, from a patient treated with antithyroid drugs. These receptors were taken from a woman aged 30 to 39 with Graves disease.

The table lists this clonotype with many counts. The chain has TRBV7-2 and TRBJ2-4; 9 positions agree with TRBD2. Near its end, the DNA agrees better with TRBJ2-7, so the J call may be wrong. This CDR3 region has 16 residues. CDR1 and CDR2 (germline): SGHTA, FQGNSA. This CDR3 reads CASSLAVAAGGYEQYF. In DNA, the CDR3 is TGTGCCAGCAGCTTAGCGGTCGCGGCGGGAGGGTACGAGCAGTACTTC.

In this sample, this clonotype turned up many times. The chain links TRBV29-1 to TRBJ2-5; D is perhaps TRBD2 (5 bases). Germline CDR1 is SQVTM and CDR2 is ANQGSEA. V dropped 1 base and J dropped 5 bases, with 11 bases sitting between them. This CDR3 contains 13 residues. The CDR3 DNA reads TGCAGCGTTGAAGGGCTAGCACGGGAGACCCAGTACTTC. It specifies CSVEGLARETQYF.

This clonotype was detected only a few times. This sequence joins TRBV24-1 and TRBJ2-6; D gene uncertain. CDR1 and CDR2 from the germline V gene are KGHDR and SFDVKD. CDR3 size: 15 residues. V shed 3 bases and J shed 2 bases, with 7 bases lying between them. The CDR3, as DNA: TGTGCCACCAGTGATCGTCAAGCTGGGGCCAACGTCCTGACTTTC. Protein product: CATSDRQAGANVLTF.

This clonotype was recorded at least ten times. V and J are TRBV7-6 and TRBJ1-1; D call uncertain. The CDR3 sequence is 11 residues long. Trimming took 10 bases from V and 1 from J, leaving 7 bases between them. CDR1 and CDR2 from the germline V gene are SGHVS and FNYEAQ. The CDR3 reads CATGENTEAFF. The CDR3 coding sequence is TGTGCCACCGGGGAGAACACTGAAGCTTTCTTT. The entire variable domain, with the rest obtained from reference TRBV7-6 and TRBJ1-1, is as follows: GAGVSQSPRYKVTKRGQDVALRCDPISGHVSLYWYRQALGQGPEFLTYFNYEAQQDKSGLPNDRFSAERPEGSISTLTIQRTEQRDSAMYRCATGENTEAFFGQGTRLTVV.

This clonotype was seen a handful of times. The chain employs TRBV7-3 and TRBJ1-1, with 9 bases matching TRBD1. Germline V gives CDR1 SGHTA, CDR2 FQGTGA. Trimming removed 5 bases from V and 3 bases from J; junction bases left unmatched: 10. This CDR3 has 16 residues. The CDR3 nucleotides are TGTGCCAGCAGCCCCCTTCCCGGGACAGGGTACACTGAAGCTTTCTTT. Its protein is CASSPLPGTGYTEAFF.

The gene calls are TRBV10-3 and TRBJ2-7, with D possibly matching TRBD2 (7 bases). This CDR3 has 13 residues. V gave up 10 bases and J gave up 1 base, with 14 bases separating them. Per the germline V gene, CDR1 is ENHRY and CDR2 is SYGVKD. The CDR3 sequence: CATRGSGSYEQYF. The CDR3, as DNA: TGTGCCACCAGGGGTAGCGGGTCCTACGAGCAGTACTTC.

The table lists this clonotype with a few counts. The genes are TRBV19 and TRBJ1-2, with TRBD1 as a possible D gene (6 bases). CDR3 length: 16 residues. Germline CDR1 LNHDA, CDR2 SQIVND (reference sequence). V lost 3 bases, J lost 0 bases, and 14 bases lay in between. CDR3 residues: CASSIGAGVSNYGYTF. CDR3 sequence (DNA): TGTGCCAGTAGTATTGGGGCAGGGGTATCTAACTATGGCTACACCTTC. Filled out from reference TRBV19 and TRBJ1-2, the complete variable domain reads DGGITQSPKYLFRKEGQNVTLSCEQNLNHDAMYWYRQDPGQGLRLIYYSQIVNDFQKGDIAEGYSVSREKKESFPLTVTSAQKNPTAFYLCASSIGAGVSNYGYTFGSGTRLTVV.

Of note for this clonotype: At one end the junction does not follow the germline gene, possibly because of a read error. CDR3 in DNA: TGTGCCAGCAGCTTAGGACTGCTCTCTGGGGCCAACGTCCTGACTTTC. It codes for CASSLGLLSGANVLTF. This rearrangement joins TRBV12-3 or TRBV12-4 to TRBJ2-6; D may be TRBD2 (5 bases). The CDR3 covers 16 residues.

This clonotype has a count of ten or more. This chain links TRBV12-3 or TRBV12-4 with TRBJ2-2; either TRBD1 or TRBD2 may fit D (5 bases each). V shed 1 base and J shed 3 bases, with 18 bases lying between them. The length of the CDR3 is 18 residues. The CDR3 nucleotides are TGTGCCAGCAGTTTAGGCGCTGCCGGGACCTTACACACCGGGGAGCTGTTTTTT. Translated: CASSLGAAGTLHTGELFF.

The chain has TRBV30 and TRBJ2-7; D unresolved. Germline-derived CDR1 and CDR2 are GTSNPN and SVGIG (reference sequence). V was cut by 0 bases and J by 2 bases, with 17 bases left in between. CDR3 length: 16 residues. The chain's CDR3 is CAWSVRGPQLTYEQYF. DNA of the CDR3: TGTGCCTGGAGTGTACGAGGTCCCCAGCTTACCTACGAGCAGTACTTC.

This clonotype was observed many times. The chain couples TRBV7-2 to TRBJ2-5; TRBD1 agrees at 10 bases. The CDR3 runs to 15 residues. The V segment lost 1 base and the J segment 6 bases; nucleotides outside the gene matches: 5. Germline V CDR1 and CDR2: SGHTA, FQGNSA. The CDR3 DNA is TGTGCCAGCAGCTTAGTGGGACAGGGGCCGAAGACCCAGTACTTC. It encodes CASSLVGQGPKTQYF.

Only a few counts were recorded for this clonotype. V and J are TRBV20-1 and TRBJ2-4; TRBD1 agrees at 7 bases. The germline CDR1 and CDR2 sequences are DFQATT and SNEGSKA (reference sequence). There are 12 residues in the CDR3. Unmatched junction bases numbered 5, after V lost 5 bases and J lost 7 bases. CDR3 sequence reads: CSAFRDSNIQYF. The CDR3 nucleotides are TGCAGTGCTTTCCGGGACAGTAACATTCAGTACTTC.

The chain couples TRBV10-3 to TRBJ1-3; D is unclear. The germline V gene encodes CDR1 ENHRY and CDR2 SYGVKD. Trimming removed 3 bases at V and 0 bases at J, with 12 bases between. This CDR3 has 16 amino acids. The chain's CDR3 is CAISDPSGRSGNTIYF. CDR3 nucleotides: TGTGCCATCAGTGATCCCTCGGGCCGCTCTGGAAACACCATATATTTT.

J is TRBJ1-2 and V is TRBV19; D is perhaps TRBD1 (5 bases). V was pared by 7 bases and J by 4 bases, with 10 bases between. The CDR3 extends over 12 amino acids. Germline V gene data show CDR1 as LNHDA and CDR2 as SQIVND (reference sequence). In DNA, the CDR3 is TGTGCCAGTACTGACAGCTCCTATGGCTACACCTTC. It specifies CASTDSSYGYTF.

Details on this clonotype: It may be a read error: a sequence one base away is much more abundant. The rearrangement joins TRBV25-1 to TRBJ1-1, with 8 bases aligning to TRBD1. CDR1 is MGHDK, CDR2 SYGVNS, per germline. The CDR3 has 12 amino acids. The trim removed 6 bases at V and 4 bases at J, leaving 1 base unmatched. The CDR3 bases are TGTGCCAGCAGACAGGGGGTCACTGAAGCTTTCTTT. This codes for CASRQGVTEAFF.

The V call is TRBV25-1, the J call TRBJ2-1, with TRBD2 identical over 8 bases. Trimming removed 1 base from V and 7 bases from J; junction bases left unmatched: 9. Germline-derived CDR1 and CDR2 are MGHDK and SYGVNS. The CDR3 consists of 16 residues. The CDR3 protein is CASSESGGRGSNEQFF. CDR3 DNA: TGTGCCAGCAGTGAATCGGGGGGGCGTGGGTCTAATGAGCAGTTCTTC.

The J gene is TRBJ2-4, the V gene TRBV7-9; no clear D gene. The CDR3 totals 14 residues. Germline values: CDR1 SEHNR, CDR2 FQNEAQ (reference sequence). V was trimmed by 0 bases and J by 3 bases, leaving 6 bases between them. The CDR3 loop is CASSLALDKNIQYF. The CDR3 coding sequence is TGTGCCAGCAGCTTAGCGCTGGACAAAAACATTCAGTACTTC.

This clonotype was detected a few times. CDR3 nucleotides: TGTGCCTGGAGTGTTAAACTAACCTACGAGCAGTACTTC. It codes for CAWSVKLTYEQYF. The chain is built from TRBV30 and TRBJ2-7; D gene ambiguous. With 0 bases removed from V and 2 bases from J, the gap between germline ends came to 8 bases. From germline, CDR1 is GTSNPN and CDR2 SVGIG (reference sequence). The CDR3 is 13 residues long.

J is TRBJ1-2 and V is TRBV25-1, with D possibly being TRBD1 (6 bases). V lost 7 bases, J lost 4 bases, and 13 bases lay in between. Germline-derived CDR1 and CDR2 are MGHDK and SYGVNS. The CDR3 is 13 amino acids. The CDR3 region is CASKTGWGYGYTF. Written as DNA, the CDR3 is TGTGCCAGCAAAACAGGGTGGGGCTATGGCTACACCTTC.

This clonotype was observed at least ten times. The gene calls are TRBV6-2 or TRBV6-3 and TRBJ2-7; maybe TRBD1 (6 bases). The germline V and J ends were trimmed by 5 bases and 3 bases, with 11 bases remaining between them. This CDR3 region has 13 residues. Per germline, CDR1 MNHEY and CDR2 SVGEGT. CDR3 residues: CASSDTQGYEQYF. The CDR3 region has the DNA TGTGCCAGCAGTGATACACAGGGCTACGAGCAGTACTTC.

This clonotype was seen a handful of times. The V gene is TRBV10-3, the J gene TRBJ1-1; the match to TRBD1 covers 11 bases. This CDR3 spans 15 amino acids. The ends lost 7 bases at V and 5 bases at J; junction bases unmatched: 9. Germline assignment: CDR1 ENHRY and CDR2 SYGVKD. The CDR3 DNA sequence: TGTGCCATCACCGCGGACAGGGGGCGTAGGACTGAAGCTTTCTTT. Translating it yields CAITADRGRRTEAFF.

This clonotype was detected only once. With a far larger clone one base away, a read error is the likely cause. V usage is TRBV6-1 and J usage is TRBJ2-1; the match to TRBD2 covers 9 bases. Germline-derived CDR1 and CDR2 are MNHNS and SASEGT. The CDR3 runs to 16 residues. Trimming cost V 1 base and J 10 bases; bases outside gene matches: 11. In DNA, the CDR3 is TGTGCCAGCAGTGAAGGGAGCGGGAGGCCATCCTACGAGCAGTTCTTC. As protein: CASSEGSGRPSYEQFF.

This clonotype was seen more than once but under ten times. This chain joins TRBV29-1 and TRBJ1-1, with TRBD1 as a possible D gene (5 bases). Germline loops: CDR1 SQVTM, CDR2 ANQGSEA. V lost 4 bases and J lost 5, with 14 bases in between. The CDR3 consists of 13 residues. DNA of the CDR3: TGCAGCGTTGTAATCGGGGGTGGGACTGAAGCTTTCTTT. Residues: CSVVIGGGTEAFF.

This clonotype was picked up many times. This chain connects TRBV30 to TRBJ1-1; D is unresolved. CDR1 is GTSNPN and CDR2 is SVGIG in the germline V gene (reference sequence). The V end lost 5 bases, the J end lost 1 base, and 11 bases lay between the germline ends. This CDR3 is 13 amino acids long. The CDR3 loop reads CAWAGISNTEAFF. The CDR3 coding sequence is TGTGCCTGGGCCGGGATCTCGAACACTGAAGCTTTCTTT.

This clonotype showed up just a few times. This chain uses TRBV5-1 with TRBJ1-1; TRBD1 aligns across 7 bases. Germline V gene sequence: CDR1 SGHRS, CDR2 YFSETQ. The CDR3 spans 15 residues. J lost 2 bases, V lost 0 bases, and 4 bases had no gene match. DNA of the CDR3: TGCGCCAGCAGCTTGGTAGGGACAGAAAACACTGAAGCTTTCTTT. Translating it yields CASSLVGTENTEAFF.

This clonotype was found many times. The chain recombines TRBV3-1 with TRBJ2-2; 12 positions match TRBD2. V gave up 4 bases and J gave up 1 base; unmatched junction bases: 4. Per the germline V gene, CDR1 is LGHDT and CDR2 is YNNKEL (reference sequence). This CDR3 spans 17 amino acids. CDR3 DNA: TGTGCCAGCAGCCGGCGGACTAGCGGGAAGAACACCGGGGAGCTGTTTTTT. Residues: CASSRRTSGKNTGELFF.